This note documents a single TCR beta chain sequence. What it binds is not known. This sample is drawn from a study of beta chain features in type 1 diabetes. Whole-study results and caveats: Small HLA sub-analyses could not settle whether HLA shapes TCRB rearrangement. Patients' naive, central memory and Treg TCRB repertoires seemed closer to one another than those of healthy donors.

Expressed TCRB transcripts were sequenced, since all the RNA that had been isolated was reverse transcribed. TCRdb's table, derived via immunoSEQ multiplex PCR, lists solely in-frame clones and lacks some. The sample records approximately 150,000 clones, 10% being singletons. The clonotype originates from a man younger than 30 in good health. Specimen: naive CD4+ T cells from blood.

CDR3 nucleotide sequence: TGTGCCAGCAGCGCCAACCCGGGACTAGCGGGGGGGAGTCGCACCGGGGAGCTGTTTTTT. Residues: CASSANPGLAGGSRTGELFF. This chain connects TRBV9 to TRBJ2-2, with 16 bases aligning to TRBD2. This CDR3 is 20 amino acids long. J was trimmed by 4 bases and V by 3 bases; bases with no gene match: 12. The germline CDR1 and CDR2 sequences are SGDLS and YYNGEE.